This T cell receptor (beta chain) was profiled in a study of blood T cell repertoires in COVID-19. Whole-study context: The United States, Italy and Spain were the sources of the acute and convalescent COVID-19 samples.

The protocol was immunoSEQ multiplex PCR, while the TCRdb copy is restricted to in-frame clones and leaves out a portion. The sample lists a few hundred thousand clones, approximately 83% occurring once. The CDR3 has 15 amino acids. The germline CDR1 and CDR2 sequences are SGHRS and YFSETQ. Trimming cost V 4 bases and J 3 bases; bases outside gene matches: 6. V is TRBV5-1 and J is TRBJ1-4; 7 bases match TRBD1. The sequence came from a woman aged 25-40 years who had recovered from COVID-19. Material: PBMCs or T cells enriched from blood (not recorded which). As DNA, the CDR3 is TGCGCCAGCAGCAGCGGACAGGCCTCTAATGAAAAACTGTTTTTT. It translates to CASSSGQASNEKLFF.